A selection of T cell receptor beta chains follows, all from one sample in a study of T cell changes during pregnancy in multiple sclerosis. Assay: immunoSEQ multiplex PCR; the TCRdb copy retains only in-frame clones and omits some. The repertoire holds tens of thousands of clones, with approximately 92% as singletons. The source was CD4+ T cells from peripheral blood mononuclear cells, collected in the second trimester of pregnancy. The receptors here all came from a female donor in good health, enrolled as a control in a pregnancy study. CDR3s include the opening cysteine and the closing phenylalanine or tryptophan. D genes are given only for firm matches. Expanded clones are given a class, and other clones once, few, many or no size at all.

CATRGATYGYTF | TGTGCCACCCGGGGGGCTACCTATGGCTACACCTTC | - | TRBV19 | - | TRBJ1-2
CASSLAHSGRADTQYF | TGTGCCAGCAGCTTAGCGCATAGCGGGAGGGCAGATACGCAGTATTTT | once | TRBV7-2 | TRBD2 | TRBJ2-3
CASNGLAGATQYF | TGTGCCAGCAATGGGCTAGCGGGAGCTACGCAGTATTTT | - | TRBV2 | TRBD2 | TRBJ2-3
CASSEDRFYGYTF | TGTGCCAGCAGCGAGGACAGATTCTATGGCTACACCTTC | - | TRBV7-8 | - | TRBJ1-2
CASSSPGQRQYF | TGTGCCAGCAGCTCACCGGGACAGAGGCAGTATTTT | - | TRBV11-3 | TRBD1 | TRBJ2-3
CASGLSVDTQYF | TGTGCCAGCGGCTTATCCGTGGATACGCAGTATTTT | - | TRBV6-5 | - | TRBJ2-3
CASSLSGTVTEAFF | TGTGCCAGCAGCTTATCCGGGACAGTCACTGAAGCTTTCTTT | - | TRBV7-8 | TRBD1 | TRBJ1-1
CASSHPTFSTVHGEQYF | TGTGCCAGCAGCCACCCAACGTTTTCGACAGTCCACGGAGAGCAGTACTTC | - | TRBV2 | - | TRBJ2-7
CASSIRWAATNEKLFF | TGTGCCAGTAGTATAAGGTGGGCAGCAACTAATGAAAAACTGTTTTTT | - | TRBV19 | - | TRBJ1-4
CASSLSGGGQGGYEQYF | TGTGCCAGCAGTTTAAGTGGTGGGGGACAGGGAGGTTACGAGCAGTACTTC | - | TRBV28 | TRBD1 | TRBJ2-7
CASREPTDRRAFF | TGTGCCAGCAGAGAACCGACAGATCGGAGAGCTTTCTTT | - | TRBV6-5 | - | TRBJ1-1
CASSRQGLATDTQYF | TGCGCCAGCAGCCGACAGGGACTAGCTACAGATACGCAGTATTTT | - | TRBV4-1 | TRBD2 | TRBJ2-3
CASSPDLGAERNF | TGTGCCAGCAGCCCCGACCTTGGGGCAGAAAGAAATTTT | - | TRBV7-6 | - | TRBJ1-3
CASSVVSGAGNTIYF | TGTGCCAGCAGCGTAGTTTCGGGGGCTGGAAACACCATATATTTT | few | TRBV9 | - | TRBJ1-3
CASSLWRGGSQNEQFF | TGTGCCAGCAGCCTGTGGCGGGGGGGTTCTCAGAATGAGCAGTTCTTC | - | TRBV7-2 | TRBD2 | TRBJ2-1